Following are 8 T cell receptor beta chains from one sample sequenced in a study of CD8 T cells in ankylosing spondylitis. Study-wide points: Characteristic, it appeared, of ankylosing spondylitis blood was a TCR beta motif of several highly homologous variants.

No antigens are known for them. TCRdb reanalysed the 5' RACE reads using MiXCR and keeps one entry per CDR3 protein. This sample yields roughly 220,000 distinct CDR3 sequences, of which about a sixth are seen a single time; 42% belongs to the top ten. Source material: blood, either unsorted or a sorted T cell fraction (not recorded which). The receptors come from a male donor with ankylosing spondylitis.

The rearrangement links TRBV5-1 to TRBJ1-1, with 7 bases lining up with TRBD1. Germline loops: CDR1 SGHRS, CDR2 YFSETQ. J lost 0 bases, V lost 6 bases, and 11 bases had no gene match. This CDR3 has 16 residues. CDR3 bases: TGCGCCAGCAAGACCGGGACAGCTGATATGAACACTGAAGCTTTCTTT. This translates into CASKTGTADMNTEAFF.

This clonotype was seen more than once but under ten times. The V gene is TRBV3-1, the J gene TRBJ2-7; TRBD1 matches 10 bases. The CDR3 has 16 amino acids. Germline V gene lookup returns CDR1 LGHDT and CDR2 YNNKEL (reference sequence). The V segment lost 3 bases and the J segment 2 bases; nucleotides outside the gene matches: 7. The CDR3: CASSHTGTGEAYEQYF. CDR3 nucleotides: TGTGCCAGCAGCCATACCGGGACAGGGGAGGCCTACGAGCAGTACTTC.

This clonotype was observed a few times. The chain combines TRBV9 with TRBJ2-3; 10 bases fit TRBD2. This CDR3 has 16 residues. From germline, CDR1 is SGDLS and CDR2 YYNGEE. Germline trimming cut 4 bases from V and 2 bases from J; bases unmatched to any gene: 7. CDR3 loop: CASSTRAGGPTDTQYF. The CDR3, as DNA: TGTGCCAGCAGCACCCGAGCGGGGGGGCCCACAGATACGCAGTATTTT. Together with reference TRBV9 and TRBJ2-3, the CDR3 gives the full variable domain: DSGVTQTPKHLITATGQRVTLRCSPRSGDLSVYWYQQSLDQGLQFLIQYYNGEERAKGNILERFSAQQFPDLHSELNLSSLELGDSALYFCASSTRAGGPTDTQYFGPGTRLTVL.

DNA for the CDR3: TGTGCCAGCAGTTTGGGGACAGGGGACTACAATGAGCAGTTCTTC. Its protein is CASSLGTGDYNEQFF. The chain combines TRBV27 with TRBJ2-1; 10 nucleotides align to TRBD1. The V segment lost 3 bases and the J segment 3 bases; nucleotides outside the gene matches: 2. CDR3 length: 15 amino acids. CDR1 and CDR2 from the germline V gene are MNHEY and SMNVEV (reference sequence).

V gene TRBV9 combines with J gene TRBJ1-5, with TRBD1 as a possible D gene (5 bases). This CDR3 has 16 residues. Trimming stripped 0 bases from V and 2 bases from J, with 12 bases between. The germline gives CDR1 SGDLS, CDR2 YYNGEE. In nucleotides, the CDR3 is TGTGCCAGCAGCGTAGGTGAGGGGCTGGGCAATCAGCCCCAGCATTTT. Protein product: CASSVGEGLGNQPQHF. The full variable domain, with the rest looked up from reference TRBV9 and TRBJ1-5, is DSGVTQTPKHLITATGQRVTLRCSPRSGDLSVYWYQQSLDQGLQFLIQYYNGEERAKGNILERFSAQQFPDLHSELNLSSLELGDSALYFCASSVGEGLGNQPQHFGDGTRLSIL.

The V call is TRBV20-1, the J call TRBJ2-7; no clear D gene. Trimming removed 1 base at V and 2 bases at J, with 9 bases between. CDR3 size: 13 residues. Germline loops: CDR1 DFQATT, CDR2 SNEGSKA (reference sequence). The CDR3 DNA sequence: TGCAGTGCTAGAGGTTACAGCACCTACGAGCAGTACTTC. Translated: CSARGYSTYEQYF.

The chain joins TRBV29-1 to TRBJ1-1; D is perhaps TRBD1 (5 bases). The CDR3 is made up of 14 amino acids. The V and J ends lost 2 bases and 7 bases respectively, with 17 bases between them. CDR1 is SQVTM, CDR2 ANQGSEA, per germline. The CDR3 region is CSVEWVGDDGEAFF. CDR3 in DNA: TGCAGCGTTGAATGGGTTGGGGACGACGGTGAAGCTTTCTTT.

In this sample, this clonotype turned up a few times. The J gene is TRBJ1-2, the V gene TRBV7-6; the D gene is possibly TRBD1 (6 bases). The CDR3 extends over 13 amino acids. V shed 5 bases and J shed 8 bases, with 15 bases lying between them. CDR1 SGHVS and CDR2 FNYEAQ come from the germline V gene. This CDR3 is CASSTGFGEGYTF. The CDR3 coding sequence is TGTGCCAGCAGCACAGGGTTCGGAGAAGGCTACACCTTC.